This record concerns one T cell receptor (beta chain) sequence. Its antigen is not identified. A read error is possible here, since a much larger clone lies one base away. The ends lost 4 bases at V and 7 bases at J; junction bases unmatched: 6. The germline gives CDR1 GTSNPN, CDR2 SVGIG (reference sequence). The CDR3 loop spans 12 amino acids. The library protocol tagged individual cDNA molecules with unique molecular identifiers. MiXCR was run by TCRdb on the 5' RACE reads, yielding one entry per CDR3 protein. The table shows 90,000 to 120,000 distinct CDR3 sequences, with roughly 11% occurring only once. This record belongs to a study of early T cells in non-severe SARS-CoV-2 infection. Study-wide findings and caveats: VDJdb-based matching was biased toward anti-spike CD8 responses and missed private and CD4 specificities.

This rearrangement joins TRBV30 to TRBJ2-7, with 8 bases fitting TRBD2. This receptor was obtained from an adult who was a healthcare worker with PCR-confirmed SARS-CoV-2 infection or an uninfected control (not recorded which). Sequencing was performed on whole blood. The CDR3 loop reads CAWTSGSTEQYF. CDR3 bases: TGTGCCTGGACTAGCGGGTCGACTGAGCAGTACTTC. The entire variable domain, with the rest obtained from reference TRBV30 and TRBJ2-7, is as follows: SQTIHQWPATLVQPVGSPLSLECTVEGTSNPNLYWYRQAAGRGLQLLFYSVGIGQISSEVPQNLSASRPQDRQFILSSKKLLLSDSGFYLCAWTSGSTEQYFGPGTRLTVT.